The 21 T cell receptor beta chains listed next were all sequenced from one sample in a study of response to subunit inactivated influenza vaccine (dated by TCRdb to about 2018). Library construction relied on RT-PCR. TCRdb shows the sequencer as Illumina HiSeq 2500. TCRdb reworked the public reads: Q25 trimming with fastp, MiXCR clone assembly, productive beta chains retained. Every entry covers one CDR3 protein and lists the most common genes and DNA from its rows. The sample table shows a few hundred thousand distinct CDR3 sequences, and about 7.2% are seen once. The ten largest clones capture 13% of the sample. The sequences come from PBMCs from blood, collected less than 30 months after vaccination. Receptors originate from a man in his fifties or sixties who received an inactivated influenza vaccine. Donor details come from another sample of the same person, matched by shared clones.

This clonotype was picked up many times. The CDR3 nucleotides are TGTGCCAGCAGTTCACGAACCCTAGCGTTAAACACCGGGGAGCTGTTTTTT. This encodes CASSSRTLALNTGELFF. J is TRBJ2-2 and V is TRBV6-2 or TRBV6-3, with D possibly being TRBD2 (6 bases). Per the germline V gene, CDR1 is MNHEY and CDR2 is SVGEGT. The CDR3 is made up of 17 amino acids. V lost 4 bases and J lost 2, with 17 bases in between.

This clonotype has only a few counts. The rearrangement links TRBV10-3 to TRBJ2-5, with 8 nucleotides matching TRBD1. The CDR3 length is 13 residues. The J segment lost 7 bases and the V segment lost 7 bases, leaving 8 bases of the junction unmatched. Germline loops: CDR1 ENHRY, CDR2 SYGVKD. The CDR3 DNA follows: TGTGCCATCACCCTGGACAGGGAGACGACCCAGTACTTC. It translates to CAITLDRETTQYF.

This clonotype was detected only a few times. V usage is TRBV3-1 and J usage is TRBJ2-1, with D possibly being TRBD1 (6 bases). CDR1 and CDR2 from the germline V gene are LGHDT and YNNKEL (reference sequence). Deletions cut 2 bases from V and 3 bases from J, with 11 bases between. There are 15 residues in the CDR3. This chain's CDR3 is CASSQPGQLYNEQFF. The CDR3 DNA sequence: TGTGCCAGCAGCCAACCGGGACAACTCTACAATGAGCAGTTCTTC.

This clonotype was detected a few times. This chain links TRBV29-1 with TRBJ2-7; TRBD1 agrees at 7 bases. This CDR3 region has 15 residues. The germline CDR1 and CDR2 sequences are SQVTM and ANQGSEA. J was trimmed by 2 bases and V by 7 bases; bases with no gene match: 14. Here the CDR3 reads CSARQGGSGPYEQYF. DNA for the CDR3: TGCAGCGCTCGTCAAGGGGGCTCGGGCCCCTACGAGCAGTACTTC.

This clonotype was seen a few times. The CDR3 sequence: CASSLFGTQETQYF. In DNA, the CDR3 is TGTGCCAGCAGTTTATTCGGGACGCAAGAGACCCAGTACTTC. The genes are TRBV27 and TRBJ2-5; D might be TRBD1 or TRBD2, each matching 5 bases. Germline-derived CDR1 and CDR2 are MNHEY and SMNVEV (reference sequence). Trimming pared 1 base from V and 2 bases from J, leaving 8 bases between. This CDR3 has 14 amino acids.

The rearrangement joins TRBV20-1 to TRBJ2-2; D is possibly TRBD2 (5 bases). CDR3 length equals 16 residues. V lost 2 bases and J lost 5, with 18 bases in between. Germline CDR1 DFQATT, CDR2 SNEGSKA (reference sequence). CDR3 amino acids: CSARRVQSGNTGELFF. In DNA, the CDR3 is TGCAGTGCTAGAAGGGTTCAAAGCGGAAATACCGGGGAGCTGTTTTTT.

This clonotype turned up a few times. CDR3 bases: TGCGCCAGCAGCTTGGGGACAGGGAGCTCCTACGAGCAGTACTTC. This translates into CASSLGTGSSYEQYF. The chain uses TRBV5-1 and TRBJ2-7, with 8 bases fitting TRBD1. From germline, CDR1 is SGHRS and CDR2 YFSETQ. The trim removed 0 bases at V and 0 bases at J, leaving 2 bases unmatched. CDR3 length: 15 amino acids.

This clonotype was picked up a small number of times. The V and J genes are TRBV20-1 and TRBJ2-1; 7 bases match TRBD2. The CDR3 runs to 16 residues. V shed 3 bases, J shed 5 bases, and the junction held 13 bases outside the gene matches. CDR1 is DFQATT, CDR2 SNEGSKA, per germline (reference sequence). The CDR3 spells CSASPPRRGTNNEQFF. DNA of the CDR3: TGCAGTGCTAGTCCTCCCCGGCGGGGGACGAACAATGAGCAGTTCTTC.

This chain joins TRBV29-1 and TRBJ2-2, with D perhaps matching TRBD1 (6 bases). The germline V and J ends were trimmed by 6 bases and 1 base, with 9 bases remaining between them. Per germline, CDR1 SQVTM and CDR2 ANQGSEA. The CDR3 loop spans 13 amino acids. In DNA, the CDR3 is TGCAGCGTGACAGGAGAGAACACCGGGGAGCTGTTTTTT. Protein product: CSVTGENTGELFF.

Many counts were recorded for this clonotype. CDR3 coding DNA: TGCGCCAGCAGCCAAAAAACTGGTGGAGCCAAAAACATTCAGTACTTC. It codes for CASSQKTGGAKNIQYF. This chain connects TRBV4-3 to TRBJ2-4; D gene ambiguous. Trimming took 2 bases from V and 0 from J, leaving 11 bases between them. The CDR3 spans 16 residues. Germline V gene sequence: CDR1 LGHNA, CDR2 YSLEER.

This clonotype was detected ten times or more. V gene TRBV29-1 combines with J gene TRBJ2-7; D uncertain. The V end lost 7 bases, the J end lost 3 bases, and 10 bases lay between the germline ends. This CDR3 is built from 11 residues. Germline CDR1 is SQVTM and CDR2 is ANQGSEA. CDR3 sequence: CSGEMNYEQYF. In DNA form, the CDR3 reads TGCAGCGGTGAGATGAACTACGAGCAGTACTTC.

The rearrangement joins TRBV12-3 or TRBV12-4 to TRBJ1-2; D is undetermined. CDR3 length: 10 residues. The DNA for the CDR3 is TGTTCCCTCGGGATCTATGGCTACACCTTC. Its protein is CSLGIYGYTF.

This clonotype has a handful of counts. The chain has TRBV27 and TRBJ2-3; 10 bases match TRBD2. Trimming cost V 6 bases and J 3 bases; bases outside gene matches: 12. CDR1 and CDR2 from the germline V gene are MNHEY and SMNVEV (reference sequence). The CDR3 runs 17 residues. CDR3 residues: CASSLLGSGGATDTQYF. The CDR3 region has the DNA TGTGCCAGCAGCCTCCTGGGGAGCGGGGGGGCTACAGATACGCAGTATTTT.

This clonotype was observed at least ten times. The gene calls are TRBV2 and TRBJ2-2; the D gene is possibly TRBD1 (5 bases). The CDR3 length is 12 residues. Per the germline V gene, CDR1 is SNHLY and CDR2 is FYNNEI. Trimming took 5 bases from V and 8 from J, leaving 9 bases between them. The CDR3 sequence: CASSLRVGELFF. The CDR3, as DNA: TGTGCCAGCAGTCTCAGGGTTGGGGAGCTGTTTTTT.

The V call is TRBV5-1, the J call TRBJ2-2; D unclear. Germline CDR1 is SGHRS and CDR2 is YFSETQ. The CDR3 loop spans 14 amino acids. V dropped 7 bases and J dropped 0 bases, with 10 bases sitting between them. CDR3 in DNA: TGCGCCAGCGGCGCAAGTACGAACACCGGGGAGCTGTTTTTT. It is translated as CASGASTNTGELFF. Full variable domain (rest looked up from reference TRBV5-1 and TRBJ2-2): KAGVTQTPRYLIKTRGQQVTLSCSPISGHRSVSWYQQTPGQGLQFLFEYFSETQRNKGNFPGRFSGRQFSNSRSEMNVSTLELGDSALYLCASGASTNTGELFFGEGSRLTVL.

The table lists this clonotype with a few counts. V usage is TRBV4-3 and J usage is TRBJ1-3, with 8 positions matching TRBD1. Unmatched junction bases numbered 5, after V lost 4 bases and J lost 0 bases. Germline-derived CDR1 and CDR2 are LGHNA and YSLEER. The CDR3 covers 16 residues. CDR3 bases: TGCGCCAGCAGCCGCCAAACAGGGGGCTCTGGAAACACCATATATTTT. Translating gives CASSRQTGGSGNTIYF.

The table lists this clonotype with many counts. The V and J genes are TRBV6-5 and TRBJ2-7, with D hard to call. Germline CDR1 MNHEY, CDR2 SVGAGI. V lost 0 bases and J lost 0, with 6 bases in between. The length of the CDR3 is 14 residues. In nucleotides, the CDR3 is TGTGCCAGCAGTTACTCGGTCAGCTCCTACGAGCAGTACTTC. Encoded protein: CASSYSVSSYEQYF.

This clonotype showed up just a few times. This chain links TRBV5-6 with TRBJ1-5, with 8 bases lining up with TRBD1. The ends lost 4 bases at V and 7 bases at J; junction bases unmatched: 4. CDR1 is SGHDT and CDR2 is YYEEEE in the germline V gene. The CDR3 runs to 13 residues. CDR3 sequence (DNA): TGTGCCAGCAGCGGACACAGGGGGCAGCCCCAGCATTTT. Its protein is CASSGHRGQPQHF.

This clonotype was found many times. The chain links TRBV5-1 to TRBJ2-1; TRBD2 matches 7 bases. V trimming: 3 bases; J trimming: 12 bases; junction bases outside the gene matches: 9. This CDR3 contains 13 residues. Looked up from germline, CDR1 is SGHRS and CDR2 is YFSETQ. In DNA form, the CDR3 reads TGCGCCAGCAGCTCAACGGGGGGTTATGGGCAGTTCTTC. Translating it yields CASSSTGGYGQFF.

This clonotype was found many times. This chain connects TRBV5-5 to TRBJ2-3, with 9 bases fitting TRBD2. Germline CDR1 is SGHKS and CDR2 is YYEKEE (reference sequence). V trimming: 2 bases; J trimming: 7 bases; junction bases outside the gene matches: 8. This CDR3 is built from 15 residues. The CDR3 region has the DNA TGTGCCAGCAGCTTCTCCAGCGGGGGGTCAAATACGCAGTATTTT. Translating gives CASSFSSGGSNTQYF.

This sequence joins TRBV7-2 and TRBJ1-2; 9 positions agree with TRBD1. This CDR3 has 15 amino acids. The V and J ends lost 1 base and 4 bases, in that order; junction bases with no gene match: 4. From germline, CDR1 is SGHTA and CDR2 FQGNSA. Here the CDR3 reads CASSLGGQGLYGYTF. CDR3 nucleotides: TGTGCCAGCAGCTTAGGGGGACAGGGTCTCTATGGCTACACCTTC.